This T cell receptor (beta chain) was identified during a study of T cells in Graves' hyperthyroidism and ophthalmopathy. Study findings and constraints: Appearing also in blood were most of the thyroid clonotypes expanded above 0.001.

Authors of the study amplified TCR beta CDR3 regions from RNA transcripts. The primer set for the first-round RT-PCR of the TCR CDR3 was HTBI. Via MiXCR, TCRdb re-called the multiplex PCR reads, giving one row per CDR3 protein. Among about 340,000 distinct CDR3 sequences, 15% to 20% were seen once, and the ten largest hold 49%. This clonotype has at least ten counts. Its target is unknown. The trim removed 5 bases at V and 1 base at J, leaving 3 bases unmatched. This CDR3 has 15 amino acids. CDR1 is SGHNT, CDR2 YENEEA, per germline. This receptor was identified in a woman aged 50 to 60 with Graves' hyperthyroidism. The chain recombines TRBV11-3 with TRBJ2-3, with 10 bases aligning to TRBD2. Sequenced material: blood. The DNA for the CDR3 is TGTGCCAGCAGCCCCGGGACTAGCGGCACAGATACGCAGTATTTT. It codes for CASSPGTSGTDTQYF.